A single sample is the source of the 14 T cell receptor beta chains below, sequenced in a study of shared clonotypes between healthy human individuals (dated by TCRdb to 2020 to 2022). Library preparation employed the immunoSEQ multiplex PCR assay. TCRdb's version of the immuneACCESS table is confined to in-frame rearrangements and falls short of the full clone set. An unresolved V gene accounts for under half of the shortfall where checked; the remainder is of unknown origin. Counted in this sample were millions of clones; more than 85% of them appeared once. Roughly 1.8% of the sample comes from the top ten. CD8 naive samples consisted of CD45RO-negative cells that were positively selected for CCR7, yielding a CD45RA+CCR7+ population without TemRA cells. Sequencing used naive CD8+ T cells from PBMCs. Interpreted using the paper, the cell subset or site label stands for: CD45RA+CCR7+. Receptors originate from a man between 18 and 35 years old in good health. Some clones in this sample may be carry-over from other donors' samples.

The chain joins TRBV27 to TRBJ2-3; possibly TRBD1 or TRBD2 for D (5 bases each). V was cut by 6 bases and J by 4 bases, with 11 bases left in between. Germline V CDR1 and CDR2: MNHEY, SMNVEV (reference sequence). This CDR3 spans 13 amino acids. The CDR3 coding sequence is TGTGCCAGCAGCTGGGTGGGACCAGATACGCAGTATTTT. This sequence encodes CASSWVGPDTQYF.

This chain joins TRBV7-2 and TRBJ1-5, with 9 bases identical to TRBD1. Germline loops: CDR1 SGHTA, CDR2 FQGNSA. The CDR3 extends over 14 amino acids. V was pared by 4 bases and J by 6 bases, with 4 bases of the junction left unmatched. In nucleotides, the CDR3 is TGTGCCAGCAGCTCAACAGGGGGCAGTCAGCCCCAGCATTTT. This translates into CASSSTGGSQPQHF.

V is TRBV11-2 and J is TRBJ2-7; 7 positions match TRBD1. Germline CDR1 reads SGHAT; CDR2 reads FQNNGV. The CDR3 totals 14 residues. V gave up 3 bases and J gave up 2 bases; unmatched junction bases: 4. The CDR3 bases are TGTGCCAGCAGCTTCACAGGGGCCACCTACGAGCAGTACTTC. This gives the protein CASSFTGATYEQYF.

A note on this clone: Other DNA sequences in the same sample also yield this CDR3. The CDR3 bases are TGTGCCAGCAGCTTATCCCGTGGATCTGGAAACACCATATATTTT. Its protein product is CASSLSRGSGNTIYF. This rearrangement joins TRBV7-9 to TRBJ1-3, with D unresolved. The germline CDR1 and CDR2 sequences are SEHNR and FQNEAQ (reference sequence). The CDR3 extends over 15 amino acids. V lost 2 bases to trimming and J lost 1 base, with 9 bases between them.

The chain employs TRBV7-9 and TRBJ1-2, with unresolved D. Trimming cost V 1 base and J 8 bases, with 8 bases left between them. Germline loops: CDR1 SEHNR, CDR2 FQNEAQ (reference sequence). CDR3 length: 12 residues. Here the CDR3 reads CASSLGGKGYTF. For the CDR3, the DNA is TGTGCCAGCAGCTTAGGCGGGAAGGGCTACACCTTC. The whole variable domain, filled in from reference TRBV7-9 and TRBJ1-2, reads DTGVSQNPRHKITKRGQNVTFRCDPISEHNRLYWYRQTLGQGPEFLTYFQNEAQLEKSRLLSDRFSAERPKGSFSTLEIQRTEQGDSAMYLCASSLGGKGYTFGSGTRLTVV.

The chain couples TRBV19 to TRBJ2-5; no clear D gene. The CDR3 sequence is 13 residues long. The ends were cut back, 3 bases at V and 1 base at J, with 6 bases in the middle. The V gene's germline CDR1 is LNHDA and CDR2 SQIVND (reference sequence). The CDR3 region has the DNA TGTGCCAGTAGTATGCATTCCCAAGAGACCCAGTACTTC. Translating gives CASSMHSQETQYF.

V gene TRBV9 combines with J gene TRBJ2-7, with D possibly TRBD2 on 6 matching bases. Per the germline V gene, CDR1 is SGDLS and CDR2 is YYNGEE. Deletions cut 3 bases from V and 6 bases from J, with 19 bases between. This CDR3 is 15 amino acids long. In DNA, the CDR3 is TGTGCCAGCAGCGAGGGGACTGACTTGGCGGGCGAGCAGTACTTC. This translates into CASSEGTDLAGEQYF.

V is TRBV27 and J is TRBJ2-1, with 11 nucleotides matching TRBD2. Germline V lookup: CDR1 MNHEY, CDR2 SMNVEV (reference sequence). V shed 2 bases, J shed 8 bases, and the junction held 14 bases outside the gene matches. The CDR3 has 18 residues. CDR3 bases: TGTGCCAGCAGTTTAACCGCCTCGACTAGCGGGATAGTGTATGAGCAGTTCTTC. Its protein product is CASSLTASTSGIVYEQFF.

V gene TRBV4-1 combines with J gene TRBJ2-3, with D uncertain. The germline gives CDR1 MGHRA, CDR2 YSYEKL. With 0 bases removed from V and 5 bases from J, the gap between germline ends came to 15 bases. This CDR3 spans 16 amino acids. CDR3 in DNA: TGCGCCAGCAGCCAAGAAGAAGCGCGACCCCTAGATACGCAGTATTTT. Amino acids: CASSQEEARPLDTQYF.

This chain connects TRBV27 to TRBJ1-4; no clear D. The CDR3 has 16 residues. CDR1 is MNHEY, CDR2 SMNVEV, per germline (reference sequence). The ends were cut back, 1 base at V and 0 bases at J, with 9 bases in the middle. The CDR3 spells CASSLFPVATNEKLFF. Here the CDR3 DNA reads TGTGCCAGCAGTTTATTTCCCGTCGCAACTAATGAAAAACTGTTTTTT.

The V gene is TRBV11-2, the J gene TRBJ2-1; no clear D. The ends were cut back, 5 bases at V and 5 bases at J, with 13 bases in the middle. The CDR3 totals 14 residues. CDR1 and CDR2 (germline): SGHAT, FQNNGV. The CDR3 DNA reads TGTGCCAGCAGCGACCGGGCCGGTCACAATGAGCAGTTCTTC. Translating it yields CASSDRAGHNEQFF. The whole variable domain, filled in from reference TRBV11-2 and TRBJ2-1, reads EAGVAQSPRYKIIEKRQSVAFWCNPISGHATLYWYQQILGQGPKLLIQFQNNGVVDDSQLPKDRFSAERLKGVDSTLKIQPAKLEDSAVYLCASSDRAGHNEQFFGPGTRLTVL.

Written as DNA, the CDR3 is TGTGCCTGGAGCCTGGGACAGGGCGGGGTGTGGGCTTTCTTT. It yields the protein CAWSLGQGGVWAFF. The chain is built from TRBV30 and TRBJ1-1; 9 bases align to TRBD1. Germline CDR1 is GTSNPN and CDR2 is SVGIG (reference sequence). Germline trimming cut 3 bases from V and 11 bases from J; bases unmatched to any gene: 13. The CDR3 totals 14 residues.

V gene TRBV19 combines with J gene TRBJ1-1; D gene uncertain. Looked up from germline, CDR1 is LNHDA and CDR2 is SQIVND (reference sequence). Trimming stripped 5 bases from V and 2 bases from J, with 9 bases between. This CDR3 spans 13 amino acids. The CDR3 reads CASSGLTNTEAFF. CDR3 DNA: TGTGCCAGTAGTGGTTTGACAAACACTGAAGCTTTCTTT.

In the case of this clone: In the same sample, other DNA sequences code for this CDR3. CDR3 DNA sequence: TGTGCCAGCAGTTTAGGGGGCGTGGGCAATCAGCCCCAGCATTTT. Amino acids: CASSLGGVGNQPQHF. The chain joins TRBV27 to TRBJ1-5, with a weak D call TRBD1 (6 bases). Germline V gene data show CDR1 as MNHEY and CDR2 as SMNVEV (reference sequence). Deletions cut 2 bases from V and 2 bases from J, with 10 bases between. The CDR3 sequence is 15 residues long.